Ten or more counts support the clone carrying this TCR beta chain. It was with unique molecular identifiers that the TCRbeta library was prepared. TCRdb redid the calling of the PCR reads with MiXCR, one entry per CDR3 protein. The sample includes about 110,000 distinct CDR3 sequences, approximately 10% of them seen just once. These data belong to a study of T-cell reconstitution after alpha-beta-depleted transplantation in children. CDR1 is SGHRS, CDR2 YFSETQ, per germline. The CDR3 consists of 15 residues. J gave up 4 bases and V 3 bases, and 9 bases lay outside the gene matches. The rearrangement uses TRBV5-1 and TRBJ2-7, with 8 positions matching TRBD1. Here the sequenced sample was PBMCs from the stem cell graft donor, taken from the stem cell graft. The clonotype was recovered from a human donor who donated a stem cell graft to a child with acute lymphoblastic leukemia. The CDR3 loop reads CASSWDQGAGYEQYF. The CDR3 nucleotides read TGCGCCAGCAGCTGGGACCAGGGGGCAGGTTACGAGCAGTACTTC.